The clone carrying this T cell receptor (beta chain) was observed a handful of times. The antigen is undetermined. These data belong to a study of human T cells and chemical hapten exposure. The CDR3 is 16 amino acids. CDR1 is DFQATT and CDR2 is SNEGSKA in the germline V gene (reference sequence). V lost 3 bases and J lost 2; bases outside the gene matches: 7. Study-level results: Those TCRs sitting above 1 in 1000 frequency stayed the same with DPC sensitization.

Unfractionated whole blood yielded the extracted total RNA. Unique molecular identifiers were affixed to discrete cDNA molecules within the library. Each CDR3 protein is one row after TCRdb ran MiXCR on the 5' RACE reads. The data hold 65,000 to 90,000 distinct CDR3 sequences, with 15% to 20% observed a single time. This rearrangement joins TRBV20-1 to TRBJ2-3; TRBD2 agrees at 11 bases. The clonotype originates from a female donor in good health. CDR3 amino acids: CSASSLAGGFTDTQYF. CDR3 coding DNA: TGCAGTGCTAGTAGCCTAGCGGGGGGATTCACAGATACGCAGTATTTT.